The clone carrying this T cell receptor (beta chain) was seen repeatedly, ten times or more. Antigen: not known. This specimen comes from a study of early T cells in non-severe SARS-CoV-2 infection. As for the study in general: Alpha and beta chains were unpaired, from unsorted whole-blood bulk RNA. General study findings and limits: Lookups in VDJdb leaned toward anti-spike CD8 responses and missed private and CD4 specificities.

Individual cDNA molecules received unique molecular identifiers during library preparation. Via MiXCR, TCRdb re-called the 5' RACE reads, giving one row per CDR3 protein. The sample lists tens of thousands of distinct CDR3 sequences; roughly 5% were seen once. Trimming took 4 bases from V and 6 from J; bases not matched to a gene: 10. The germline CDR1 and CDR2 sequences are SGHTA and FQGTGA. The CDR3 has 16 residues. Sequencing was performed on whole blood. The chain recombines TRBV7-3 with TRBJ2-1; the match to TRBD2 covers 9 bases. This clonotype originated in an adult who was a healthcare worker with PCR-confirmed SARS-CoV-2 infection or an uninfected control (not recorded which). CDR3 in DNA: TGTGCCAGCAGCTCCATAGCGGGGGCGAATCGCAATGAGCAGTTCTTC. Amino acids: CASSSIAGANRNEQFF.